The 32 T cell receptor beta chains listed next were all sequenced from one sample in a study of cytomegalovirus exposure and HLA in healthy donors. The study ran its PCR with 60 Vbeta and 13 Jbeta primers. The data were produced by immunoSEQ multiplex PCR, yet TCRdb's version contains in-frame clones alone and is incomplete. The data show 200,000 to 250,000 clones, approximately 82% seen once. Material: PBMCs. Receptors were obtained from a male donor in good health and CMV-seronegative.

The CDR3 nucleotides read TGTGCCAGCAGTCCTCCGGACAGCCTGTATCAAAATCAGCCCCAGCATTTT. Its protein product is CASSPPDSLYQNQPQHF. The rearrangement joins TRBV27 to TRBJ1-5, with D tentatively TRBD1 (6 bases). Trimming stripped 5 bases from V and 4 bases from J, with 21 bases between. Germline V gene sequence: CDR1 MNHEY, CDR2 SMNVEV (reference sequence). The CDR3 contains 17 residues.

V and J are TRBV5-1 and TRBJ2-5, with 9 nucleotides matching TRBD2. After removal of 1 base from V and 2 bases from J, the junction contained 6 bases not matched to a gene. The germline CDR1 and CDR2 sequences are SGHRS and YFSETQ. The CDR3 sequence is 16 residues long. The CDR3 coding sequence is TGCGCCAGCAGCTTGAGTGCTAGCGGGGTTCAAGAGACCCAGTACTTC. It specifies CASSLSASGVQETQYF.

The chain uses TRBV4-2 and TRBJ1-1; a possible D gene is TRBD1 (6 bases). Germline V lookup: CDR1 LGHNA, CDR2 YNFKEQ. V was pared by 1 base and J by 0 bases, with 12 bases between. The CDR3 is 16 amino acids. The CDR3 reads CASSQGTVTMNTEAFF. CDR3 bases: TGTGCCAGCAGCCAAGGGACAGTTACTATGAACACTGAAGCTTTCTTT.

The chain joins TRBV5-1 to TRBJ2-7, with a tentative D call TRBD1 (5 bases). Per germline, CDR1 SGHRS and CDR2 YFSETQ. V lost 7 bases to trimming and J lost 3 bases, with 20 bases between them. CDR3 length: 15 residues. The CDR3 region is CASCKRGDYLYEQYF. The CDR3 DNA is TGCGCCAGCTGTAAAAGGGGCGATTATCTCTACGAGCAGTACTTC. Full variable domain (rest looked up from reference TRBV5-1 and TRBJ2-7): KAGVTQTPRYLIKTRGQQVTLSCSPISGHRSVSWYQQTPGQGLQFLFEYFSETQRNKGNFPGRFSGRQFSNSRSEMNVSTLELGDSALYLCASCKRGDYLYEQYFGPGTRLTVT.

The chain couples TRBV15 to TRBJ2-2, with D perhaps matching TRBD2 (5 bases). Germline V gene lookup returns CDR1 LNHNV and CDR2 YYDKDF (reference sequence). The CDR3 extends over 16 amino acids. Deletions cut 1 base from V and 0 bases from J, with 9 bases between. The CDR3 loop is CATSRGGGSNTGELFF. The CDR3 DNA reads TGTGCCACCAGCAGAGGTGGCGGGTCGAACACCGGGGAGCTGTTTTTT. Full variable domain (outside the CDR3, taken from reference TRBV15 and TRBJ2-2): DAMVIQNPRYQVTQFGKPVTLSCSQTLNHNVMYWYQQKSSQAPKLLFHYYDKDFNNEADTPDNFQSRRPNTSFCFLDIRSPGLGDTAMYLCATSRGGGSNTGELFFGEGSRLTVL.

The J gene is TRBJ2-5, the V gene TRBV10-1, with D possibly being TRBD2 (6 bases). The V gene lost 4 bases and the J gene lost 4 bases, with 10 bases spanning the gap. The CDR3 spans 13 residues. The germline V gene has CDR1 WNHNN and CDR2 SYGVQD (reference sequence). CDR3 protein: CASSVGAGETQYF. The DNA for the CDR3 is TGCGCCAGCAGTGTCGGAGCGGGAGAGACCCAGTACTTC.

In DNA form, the CDR3 reads TGCGCCAGCAGCTTGGGTTCAGGGGGCTGGGAGCAGTACTTC. Its protein product is CASSLGSGGWEQYF. This chain connects TRBV5-1 to TRBJ2-7, with 8 bases identical to TRBD1. This CDR3 region has 14 residues. CDR1 SGHRS and CDR2 YFSETQ come from the germline V gene. V gave up 0 bases and J gave up 7 bases; unmatched junction bases: 6.

The chain recombines TRBV19 with TRBJ1-5, with TRBD1 matching over 8 bases. Germline-derived CDR1 and CDR2 are LNHDA and SQIVND (reference sequence). The CDR3 length is 16 residues. The J segment lost 7 bases and the V segment lost 1 base, leaving 9 bases of the junction unmatched. DNA for the CDR3: TGTGCCAGTAGTATAGGGTCGGGGACAGGCGGGCAGCCCCAGCATTTT. Translation: CASSIGSGTGGQPQHF. The entire variable domain, with the rest obtained from reference TRBV19 and TRBJ1-5, is as follows: DGGITQSPKYLFRKEGQNVTLSCEQNLNHDAMYWYRQDPGQGLRLIYYSQIVNDFQKGDIAEGYSVSREKKESFPLTVTSAQKNPTAFYLCASSIGSGTGGQPQHFGDGTRLSIL.

The rearrangement links TRBV11-3 to TRBJ2-2; 8 bases line up with TRBD2. The CDR3 spans 16 residues. Germline V gives CDR1 SGHNT, CDR2 YENEEA. J was trimmed by 2 bases and V by 5 bases; bases with no gene match: 7. The CDR3 sequence is CASSAATSGNTGELFF. DNA for the CDR3: TGTGCCAGCAGCGCCGCAACTAGCGGTAACACCGGGGAGCTGTTTTTT. The full variable domain, completed using reference TRBV11-3 and TRBJ2-2, is EAGVVQSPRYKIIEKKQPVAFWCNPISGHNTLYWYLQNLGQGPELLIRYENEEAVDDSQLPKDRFSAERLKGVDSTLKIQPAELGDSAVYLCASSAATSGNTGELFFGEGSRLTVL.

This chain connects TRBV21-1 to TRBJ2-5; TRBD2, as called in the table, went unchecked against the DNA. TRBV21-1 is designated a pseudogene. The CDR3 totals 18 residues. CDR3 protein: CASSKGARLAGGRETQYF. CDR3 DNA sequence: TGTGCCAGCAGCAAAGGGGCCCGGCTAGCGGGAGGAAGGGAGACCCAGTACTTC.

The rearrangement uses TRBV25-1 and TRBJ2-5; possibly TRBD2 for D (5 bases). Deletions cut 1 base from V and 5 bases from J, with 11 bases between. Per the germline V gene, CDR1 is MGHDK and CDR2 is SYGVNS. This CDR3 has 14 residues. The CDR3 region is CASSESRAGETQYF. DNA for the CDR3: TGTGCCAGCAGTGAATCGCGGGCCGGTGAGACCCAGTACTTC.

This clone was recorded at least ten times. V usage is TRBV5-6 and J usage is TRBJ2-2; a weak D match, TRBD2 (6 bases). Trimming took off 4 bases at V and 5 bases at J, with 12 bases between the two ends. This CDR3 has 14 residues. The germline V gene encodes CDR1 SGHDT and CDR2 YYEEEE. CDR3 nucleotide sequence: TGTGCCAGCAGCGGTCCGGGGGATACCGGGGAGCTGTTTTTT. This translates into CASSGPGDTGELFF.

This clone appeared a single time. J is TRBJ2-1 and V is TRBV28; 14 nucleotides agree with TRBD2. CDR3 length: 17 residues. From germline, CDR1 is MDHEN and CDR2 SYDVKM. V gave up 7 bases and J gave up 8 bases; unmatched junction bases: 13. CDR3 sequence reads: CASTSPGTSGRGYEQFF. The CDR3 DNA reads TGTGCCAGCACCTCACCCGGGACTAGCGGGAGAGGCTATGAGCAGTTCTTC.

The chain employs TRBV28 and TRBJ1-1, with 7 bases aligning to TRBD1. The CDR3 sequence is 15 residues long. Germline V gene data show CDR1 as MDHEN and CDR2 as SYDVKM. J lost 0 bases, V lost 5 bases, and 6 bases had no gene match. The CDR3 loop reads CASSPTGQMNTEAFF. In nucleotides, the CDR3 is TGTGCCAGCAGTCCTACGGGACAGATGAACACTGAAGCTTTCTTT.

Only one count was recorded for this clone. This chain connects TRBV11-2 to TRBJ1-1, with 9 bases aligning to TRBD1. The CDR3 has 14 amino acids. The V and J ends lost 5 bases and 5 bases, in that order; junction bases with no gene match: 6. Per the germline V gene, CDR1 is SGHAT and CDR2 is FQNNGV. In DNA form, the CDR3 reads TGTGCCAGCAGCCGGGACAGGGTGGGGACTGAAGCTTTCTTT. The encoded protein is CASSRDRVGTEAFF.

This chain uses TRBV7-8 with TRBJ1-1; no clear D. CDR1 SGHVS and CDR2 FQNEAQ come from the germline V gene. V shed 2 bases and J shed 5 bases, with 12 bases lying between them. This CDR3 is built from 14 residues. CDR3: CASSLRVAGTEAFF. The CDR3 DNA sequence: TGTGCCAGCAGCTTAAGAGTGGCGGGAACTGAAGCTTTCTTT.

V and J are TRBV28 and TRBJ2-5; a possible D gene is TRBD1 (6 bases). Germline loops: CDR1 MDHEN, CDR2 SYDVKM. V lost 6 bases to trimming and J lost 0 bases, with 11 bases between them. This CDR3 comprises 14 residues. The CDR3 region is CASSLGQNQETQYF. CDR3 in DNA: TGTGCCAGCAGCCTTGGACAGAACCAAGAGACCCAGTACTTC.

V gene TRBV18 combines with J gene TRBJ2-1; D not resolved. This CDR3 has 12 amino acids. The germline gives CDR1 KGHSH, CDR2 LQKENI. V lost 1 base, J lost 16 bases, and 14 bases lay in between. The CDR3 reads CASSPLGDSFFF. CDR3 coding DNA: TGTGCCAGCTCACCACTCGGCGATAGCTTTTTCTTC. The full variable domain, completed using reference TRBV18 and TRBJ2-1, is NAGVMQNPRHLVRRRGQEARLRCSPMKGHSHVYWYRQLPEEGLKFMVYLQKENIIDESGMPKERFSAEFPKEGPSILRIQQVVRGDSAAYFCASSPLGDSFFFGPGTRLTVL.

The chain is built from TRBV7-9 and TRBJ2-7, with 9 nucleotides matching TRBD2. Trimming cost V 5 bases and J 5 bases; bases outside gene matches: 10. The CDR3 is made up of 15 amino acids. The germline V gene has CDR1 SEHNR and CDR2 FQNEAQ (reference sequence). CDR3 coding DNA: TGTGCCAGCAGCCCCCTTGCGGGAGGGGATAACGAGCAGTACTTC. It specifies CASSPLAGGDNEQYF.

The chain carries TRBV7-2 and TRBJ2-5; 8 bases align to TRBD1. The CDR3 is 16 amino acids. The germline gives CDR1 SGHTA, CDR2 FQGNSA. V lost 1 base, J lost 5 bases, and 9 bases stayed unmatched. CDR3 residues: CASSLVGRGLGETQYF. The DNA for the CDR3 is TGTGCCAGCAGCTTAGTTGGCAGGGGGCTCGGTGAGACCCAGTACTTC.

J is TRBJ1-2 and V is TRBV7-2; D gene uncertain. CDR1 and CDR2 from the germline V gene are SGHTA and FQGNSA. The CDR3 is made up of 12 amino acids. V was cut by 2 bases and J by 5 bases, with 6 bases left in between. CDR3 nucleotide sequence: TGTGCCAGCAGCTTATTACGGTATGGCTACACCTTC. Amino acid sequence: CASSLLRYGYTF. The variable domain in full, with the rest retrieved from reference TRBV7-2 and TRBJ1-2, is GAGVSQSPSNKVTEKGKDVELRCDPISGHTALYWYRQSLGQGLEFLIYFQGNSAPDKSGLPSDRFSAERTGGSVSTLTIQRTQQEDSAVYLCASSLLRYGYTFGSGTRLTVV.

The genes are TRBV19 and TRBJ2-1; a possible D gene is TRBD1 (5 bases). This CDR3 is 15 amino acids long. Germline lookup yields CDR1 LNHDA and CDR2 SQIVND (reference sequence). Trimming took 4 bases from V and 2 from J, leaving 12 bases between them. The CDR3 DNA is TGTGCCAGTAGTACATCGACAGTGACCTACAATGAGCAGTTCTTC. Protein: CASSTSTVTYNEQFF. Drawing the rest from reference TRBV19 and TRBJ2-1, the complete variable domain is DGGITQSPKYLFRKEGQNVTLSCEQNLNHDAMYWYRQDPGQGLRLIYYSQIVNDFQKGDIAEGYSVSREKKESFPLTVTSAQKNPTAFYLCASSTSTVTYNEQFFGPGTRLTVL.

The chain is built from TRBV11-2 and TRBJ2-5, with a possible D match to TRBD2 (5 bases). The J call is doubtful: the DNA matches TRBJ2-7 better. CDR3 length: 14 amino acids. The germline V gene has CDR1 SGHAT and CDR2 FQNNGV. The CDR3 DNA sequence: TGTGCCAGCAGCCGCGAACCGGGATTATACGAGCAGTACTTC. As protein: CASSREPGLYEQYF.

The rearrangement links TRBV11-2 to TRBJ2-7; D is ambiguous. Germline assignment: CDR1 SGHAT and CDR2 FQNNGV. V lost 5 bases to trimming and J lost 3 bases, with 17 bases between them. The CDR3 loop spans 15 amino acids. The CDR3 DNA reads TGTGCCAGCAGCCACGGAGCCAGTAACTTCTACGAGCAGTACTTC. Its translation: CASSHGASNFYEQYF.

This rearrangement joins TRBV2 to TRBJ2-1, with 9 bases lining up with TRBD2. From germline, CDR1 is SNHLY and CDR2 FYNNEI. Trimming took 8 bases from V and 3 from J; bases not matched to a gene: 8. This CDR3 spans 15 amino acids. CDR3 sequence (DNA): TGTGCCAGCCTAGGTGGGACTAGCAGCTACAATGAGCAGTTCTTC. It specifies CASLGGTSSYNEQFF.

This clone has only one observation. The V gene is TRBV28, the J gene TRBJ1-1; 9 bases align to TRBD1. Germline V lookup: CDR1 MDHEN, CDR2 SYDVKM. The ends lost 6 bases at V and 3 bases at J; junction bases unmatched: 2. This CDR3 has 13 residues. In DNA form, the CDR3 reads TGTGCCAGCAGGGGGGACAGGGACACTGAAGCTTTCTTT. Translated: CASRGDRDTEAFF.

The chain recombines TRBV28 with TRBJ2-1, with 10 bases identical to TRBD2. Germline V lookup: CDR1 MDHEN, CDR2 SYDVKM. The CDR3 length is 20 residues. The V segment lost 2 bases and the J segment 0 bases; nucleotides outside the gene matches: 13. The CDR3 DNA sequence: TGTGCCAGCAGTTTACAAACGCTAGCGGGAGTATCTTACTCCTACAATGAGCAGTTCTTC. Encoded protein: CASSLQTLAGVSYSYNEQFF.

This rearrangement joins TRBV6-1 to TRBJ2-5, with D uncertain. V gave up 2 bases and J gave up 1 base, with 5 bases separating them. Germline-derived CDR1 and CDR2 are MNHNS and SASEGT. The CDR3 has 13 amino acids. DNA for the CDR3: TGTGCCAGCAGTGAATGGAGCCAAGAGACCCAGTACTTC. Translating gives CASSEWSQETQYF.

The chain combines TRBV5-1 with TRBJ1-2; 8 bases are shared with TRBD1. Trimming cost V 2 bases and J 6 bases; bases outside gene matches: 12. Per germline, CDR1 SGHRS and CDR2 YFSETQ. The CDR3 totals 16 residues. The CDR3, as DNA: TGCGCCAGCAGCTTACAGATCCAGGGGGCTGATGATGGCTACACCTTC. This translates into CASSLQIQGADDGYTF.

The chain carries TRBV6-6 and TRBJ2-2; 7 bases line up with TRBD2. Germline V lookup: CDR1 MNHNY, CDR2 SVGAGI (reference sequence). The CDR3 extends over 14 amino acids. The trim removed 7 bases at V and 6 bases at J, leaving 8 bases unmatched. The CDR3 reads CASNGGRGPGELFF. CDR3 sequence (DNA): TGTGCCAGCAACGGCGGGAGAGGGCCCGGGGAGCTGTTTTTT.

This clone was detected only once. CDR3 protein: CASSLRETSYNEQFF. The CDR3 DNA reads as TGTGCCAGCAGCTTGAGGGAAACTAGTTACAATGAGCAGTTCTTC. This chain links TRBV7-3 with TRBJ2-1; TRBD2 is a possible D gene (5 bases). The CDR3 consists of 15 residues. The V gene lost 3 bases and the J gene lost 4 bases, with 13 bases spanning the gap. CDR1 is SGHTA, CDR2 FQGTGA, per germline.

The chain employs TRBV27 and TRBJ2-7; D remains ambiguous. CDR1 is MNHEY and CDR2 is SMNVEV in the germline V gene (reference sequence). Between the trimmed V and J ends, which lost 4 bases and 2 bases, there was a span of 9 bases. This CDR3 comprises 13 residues. CDR3 DNA sequence: TGTGCCAGCAGTTCCATAGCAACCTACGAGCAGTACTTC. Its translation is CASSSIATYEQYF.